This section outlines one TCR beta chain sequence together with its context. CDR1 and CDR2 (germline): SQVTM, ANQGSEA. Trimming at V came to 5 bases and at J to 3 bases, leaving 12 bases not matched to a gene. The CDR3 loop spans 15 amino acids. The sample belongs to a study of memory CD4+ T cells and cytomegalovirus serostatus. Assay used: immunoSEQ multiplex PCR; TCRdb lists only in-frame clones, some missing. In the table there are some 26,000 clones, more than 60% of which are singletons. Single viable CD3+CD4+CD8-CD45RO+ cells were sorted as the memory CD4+ T cells. Positive selection with CD4 microbeads enriched total CD4+ T cells.

The rearrangement joins TRBV29-1 to TRBJ2-7; TRBD1 matches 8 bases. The TCR sequence derives from an adult in good health and CMV-seronegative. Sequencing input: memory CD4+ T cells from blood. CDR3 sequence: CSVLKLQGAYYEQYF. The CDR3 nucleotides read TGCAGCGTTCTGAAGTTGCAGGGGGCCTACTACGAGCAGTACTTC.